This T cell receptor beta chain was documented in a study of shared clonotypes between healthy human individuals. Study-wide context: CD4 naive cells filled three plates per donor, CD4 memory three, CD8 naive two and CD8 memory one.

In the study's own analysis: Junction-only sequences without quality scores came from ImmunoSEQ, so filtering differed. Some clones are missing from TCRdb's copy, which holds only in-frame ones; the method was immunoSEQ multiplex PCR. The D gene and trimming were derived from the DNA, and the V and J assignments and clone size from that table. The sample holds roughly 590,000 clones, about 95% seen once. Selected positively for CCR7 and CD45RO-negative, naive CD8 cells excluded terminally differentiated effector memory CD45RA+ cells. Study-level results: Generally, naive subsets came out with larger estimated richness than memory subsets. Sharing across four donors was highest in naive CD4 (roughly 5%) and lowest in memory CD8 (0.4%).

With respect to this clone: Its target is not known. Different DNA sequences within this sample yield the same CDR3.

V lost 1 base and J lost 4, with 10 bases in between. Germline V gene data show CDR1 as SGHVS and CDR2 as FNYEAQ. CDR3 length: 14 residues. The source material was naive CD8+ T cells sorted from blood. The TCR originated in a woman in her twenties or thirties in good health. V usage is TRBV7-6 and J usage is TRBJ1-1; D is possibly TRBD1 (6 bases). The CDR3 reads CASSLGGGVTEAFF. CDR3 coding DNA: TGTGCCAGCAGCTTAGGAGGGGGAGTCACTGAAGCTTTCTTT. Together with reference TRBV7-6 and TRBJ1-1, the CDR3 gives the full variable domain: GAGVSQSPRYKVTKRGQDVALRCDPISGHVSLYWYRQALGQGPEFLTYFNYEAQQDKSGLPNDRFSAERPEGSISTLTIQRTEQRDSAMYRCASSLGGGVTEAFFGQGTRLTVV.